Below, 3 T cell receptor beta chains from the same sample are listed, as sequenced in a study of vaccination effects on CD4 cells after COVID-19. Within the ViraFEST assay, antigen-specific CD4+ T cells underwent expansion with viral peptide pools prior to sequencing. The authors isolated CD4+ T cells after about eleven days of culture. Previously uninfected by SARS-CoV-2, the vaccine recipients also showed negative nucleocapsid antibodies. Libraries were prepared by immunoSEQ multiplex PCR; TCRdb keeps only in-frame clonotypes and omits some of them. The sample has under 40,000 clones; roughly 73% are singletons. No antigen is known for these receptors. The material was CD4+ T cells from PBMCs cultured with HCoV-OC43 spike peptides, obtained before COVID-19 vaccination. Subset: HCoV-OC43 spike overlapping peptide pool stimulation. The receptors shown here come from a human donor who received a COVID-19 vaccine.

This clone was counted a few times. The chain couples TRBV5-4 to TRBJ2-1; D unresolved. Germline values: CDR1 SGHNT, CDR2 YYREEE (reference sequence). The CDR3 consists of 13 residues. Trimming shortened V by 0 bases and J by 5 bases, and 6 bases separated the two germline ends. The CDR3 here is CASSLDYHNEQFF. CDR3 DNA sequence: TGTGCCAGCAGCTTGGACTACCACAATGAGCAGTTCTTC.

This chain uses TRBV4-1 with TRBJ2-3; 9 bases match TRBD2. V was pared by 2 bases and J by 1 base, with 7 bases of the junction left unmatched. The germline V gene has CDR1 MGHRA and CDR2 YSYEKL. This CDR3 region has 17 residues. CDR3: CASSQPPRTSGTDTQYF. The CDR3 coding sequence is TGCGCCAGCAGCCAACCCCCCCGGACTAGCGGCACAGATACGCAGTATTTT.

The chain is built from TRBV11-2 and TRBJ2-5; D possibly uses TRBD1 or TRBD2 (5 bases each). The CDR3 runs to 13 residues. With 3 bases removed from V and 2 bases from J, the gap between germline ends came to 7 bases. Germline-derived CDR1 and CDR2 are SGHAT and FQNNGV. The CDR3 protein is CASSFWGQETQYF. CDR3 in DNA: TGTGCCAGCAGCTTTTGGGGGCAAGAGACCCAGTACTTC.